This T cell receptor beta chain came from a study of read filtering for tumor transcriptome and immune sequencing. Study information: Whole-transcriptome libraries were prepared after DNase treatment. Points from the study as a whole: RNA-seq captured clonotypes less deeply and reliably than IR-seq. The sorted CD138-negative fraction was a mixed bone marrow immune population, not purified T cells.

Every patient had bone marrow sampled while the disease was active. Molecular barcoded adaptors covering alpha/delta and beta/gamma chains were used on approximately 400 ng RNA. MiXCR, run by TCRdb on the reads, gives a single entry per CDR3 protein. The sample shows roughly 41,000 distinct CDR3 sequences, roughly 13% of them seen only once. Worth noting for this clonotype: Antigen unknown.

CDR1 is SEHNR and CDR2 is FQNEAQ in the germline V gene (reference sequence). V was trimmed by 4 bases and J by 3 bases, leaving 15 bases between them. The CDR3 has 15 residues. The sequencing input was a population of CD138-negative cells sorted from bone marrow. The receptor was derived from a donor aged 40 or older with multiple myeloma. The chain carries TRBV7-9 and TRBJ1-1; D perhaps matches TRBD1 (6 bases). CDR3 amino acids: CASSSWTAMDTEAFF. DNA of the CDR3: TGTGCCAGCAGCTCCTGGACAGCAATGGACACTGAAGCTTTCTTT.